The source of this T cell receptor beta chain is a study of shared clonotypes between healthy human individuals. About the research overall: Researchers assigned three CD4 naive, three CD4 memory, two CD8 naive and one CD8 memory plate to each donor.

Study-wide points: Non-shared clonotypes showed lower generation probabilities than clonotypes common to all four donors.

Comment on this clone: Its target is not known.

Researchers divided each subset's genomic DNA evenly across several immunoSEQ plates. Method: immunoSEQ multiplex PCR; TCRdb's copy keeps in-frame clones and lacks some. The sample holds hundreds of thousands of clones, around 78% seen once. The study separated CD4+ cells into CD45RA+ naive and CD45RA-negative memory subsets. CDR3 length equals 13 residues. Germline CDR1 reads SQVTM; CDR2 reads ANQGSEA. The V end was cut by 4 bases, the J end by 6 bases, with 13 bases between. Sequences were obtained from memory CD4+ T cells sorted from blood. Subset noted: CD45RA-negative fraction. The chain has TRBV29-1 and TRBJ2-1; D may be TRBD1 (6 bases). This clonotype was obtained from a woman in her 30s in good health. CDR3: CSVVGIRGNEQFF. The CDR3 bases are TGCAGCGTTGTCGGGATCAGGGGCAATGAGCAGTTCTTC.